A single sample is the source of the 3 T cell receptor beta chains below, sequenced in a study of TIL therapy for anti-PD-1-resistant metastatic lung cancer. This was the immunoSEQ v3 assay. Clones were sequenced by immunoSEQ multiplex PCR, and TCRdb holds only the in-frame ones, with some missing. The table records around 20,000 clones, roughly 79% of them present only once. Time point of the sample: pre-treatment sample, taken before nivolumab and TIL therapy. The source was blood, collected at baseline. These receptor sequences come from a person aged 25-85 years with non-small cell lung cancer.

V is TRBV7-2 and J is TRBJ2-1; TRBD2 is a possible D gene (5 bases). V dropped 4 bases and J dropped 8 bases, with 15 bases sitting between them. CDR1 is SGHTA, CDR2 FQGNSA, per germline. CDR3 length: 14 residues. CDR3 residues: CASSSTRTPYEQFF. For the CDR3, the DNA is TGTGCCAGCAGCTCCACTAGGACCCCCTATGAGCAGTTCTTC. Looking up the rest from reference TRBV7-2 and TRBJ2-1 gives the full variable domain: GAGVSQSPSNKVTEKGKDVELRCDPISGHTALYWYRQSLGQGLEFLIYFQGNSAPDKSGLPSDRFSAERTGGSVSTLTIQRTQQEDSAVYLCASSSTRTPYEQFFGPGTRLTVL.

The chain uses TRBV2 and TRBJ1-5; 7 nucleotides line up with TRBD1. J lost 5 bases, V lost 7 bases, and 8 bases had no gene match. From germline, CDR1 is SNHLY and CDR2 FYNNEI. The CDR3 contains 14 residues. DNA for the CDR3: TGTGCCAGCAAACAAGGGGGCAGGGATCAGCCCCAGCATTTT. Translated, it gives CASKQGGRDQPQHF. Full variable domain (outside the CDR3, taken from reference TRBV2 and TRBJ1-5): EPEVTQTPSHQVTQMGQEVILRCVPISNHLYFYWYRQILGQKVEFLVSFYNNEISEKSEIFDDQFSVERPDGSNFTLKIRSTKLEDSAMYFCASKQGGRDQPQHFGDGTRLSIL.

The chain couples TRBV29-1 to TRBJ2-5; D remains ambiguous. V lost 4 bases and J lost 2, with 11 bases in between. The CDR3 is made up of 13 amino acids. CDR1 and CDR2 from the germline V gene are SQVTM and ANQGSEA. CDR3 DNA sequence: TGCAGCGTTGGCCGTCACAGTCAAGAGACCCAGTACTTC. It yields the protein CSVGRHSQETQYF.